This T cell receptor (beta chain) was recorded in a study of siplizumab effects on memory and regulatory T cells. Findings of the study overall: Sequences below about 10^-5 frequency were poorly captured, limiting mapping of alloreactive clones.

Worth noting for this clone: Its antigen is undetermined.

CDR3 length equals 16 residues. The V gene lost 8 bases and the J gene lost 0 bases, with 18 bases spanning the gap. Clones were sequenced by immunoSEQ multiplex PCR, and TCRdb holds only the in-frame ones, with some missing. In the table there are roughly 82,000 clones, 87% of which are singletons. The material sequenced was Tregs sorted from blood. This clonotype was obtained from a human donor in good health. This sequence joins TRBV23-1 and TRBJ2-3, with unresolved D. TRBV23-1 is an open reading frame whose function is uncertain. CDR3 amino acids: CASPHQPKESTDTQYF. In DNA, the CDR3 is TGCGCCAGCCCACACCAGCCAAAGGAGAGCACAGATACGCAGTATTTT.